This T cell receptor beta chain was captured in a study of blood T cell repertoires in COVID-19 (dated by TCRdb to the early 2020s). With regard to the full study: Samples covering the acute and convalescent phases of COVID-19 were provided by collaborators in the United States, Italy and Spain. The prospective study material was composed of cDNA or gDNA derived from T cells, B-cell-depleted T cells, or PBMCs. Subjects who had been exposed to COVID-19, were actively infected with it, or had recovered from it provided the deeply sampled blood TCRbeta repertoires that made up the dataset. The repertoires were released in a freely available public database meant as a resource for research on the immune response to SARS-CoV-2. Samples were obtained from the ongoing ImmuneRACE study (first 160 participants) and from over 1,000 subjects provided by 6 global collaborators. A de-identified subject ID, COVID-19 status, age in years and sex were almost always included in the sample metadata. Where available, HLA class I and class II types were obtained from metadata supplied by the sample provider rather than from assay-based typing. Findings and caveats that apply to the study as a whole: The quantity of clinical and demographic metadata differed by source and by participant and was supplied without curation.

In regard to this clone: Its antigen specificity is not known. The record has no base qualities; no much larger clone is one base away.

The immunoSEQ Assay, a bias-controlled multiplex PCR, was used to amplify TCRbeta CDR3 regions from genomic DNA. The study's processing was this. Within the assay, amplification of reference gene primers was used to estimate how many nucleated cells each sample contained. To quantify the absolute abundance of each unique TCRbeta CDR3 rearrangement, sequence reads were collapsed and filtered. For each sample, productive Simpson clonality was calculated as the square root of Simpson's diversity index across productive rearrangements. TCRdb's version of the immuneACCESS table is confined to in-frame rearrangements and falls short of the full clone set. An unresolved V gene accounts for under half of the shortfall where checked; the remainder is of unknown origin. The V and J calls and clone size were taken over from that table, and D and trimming were inferred from the DNA. Recorded for this sample are a few hundred thousand clones; approximately 86% of them occurred a single time. The ten largest clones take up approximately 2% of the sample.

Collaborating institutions collected whole blood in K2EDTA tubes following their own protocols. Collaborator samples were shipped for TCRbeta analysis as frozen whole blood, isolated PBMCs, or DNA extracted from either sample type. Specimen: peripheral blood. This receptor was taken from a man aged 30 to 45 with active or convalescent COVID-19.

The CDR3: CASSAETGENEQFF. The DNA sequence is as follows: TGTGCCAGCAGCGCGGAGACAGGGGAGAATGAGCAGTTCTTC. Rearrangement joined TRBV7-3 to TRBJ2-1; 8 bases in the junction line up with TRBD1. There are 14 amino acids in the CDR3, from cysteine to phenylalanine inclusive. The kept DNA is CDR3 alone, 42 bases in frame from the first base. According to the germline V gene, CDR1 reads SGHTA and CDR2 reads FQGTGA. The germline V and J ends show losses of 5 bases and 7 bases respectively, and no gene match explains 7 bases of the junction.